This T cell receptor beta chain is drawn from a study of follicular helper T cells after annual influenza vaccination (dated by TCRdb to 2015 to 2018). Regarding the complete study: Blood was collected on days 0, 7 and 28 after each seasonal influenza vaccination. Multi-year samples were available for six subjects, with four spanning two vaccination seasons and two spanning three seasons. One week after vaccination, a second recruited cohort of approximately 11 subjects (Table S1) displayed a similar ICOS+CD38+ cTfh response. To study recall of cTfh clones, some subjects were followed across successive annual vaccinations spanning the 2013-2014, 2014-2015 and 2015-2016 seasons. The 2013-2014 samples were cryopreserved, while the 2015 samples were processed right after collection. What the work shows at the level of the full study, not this receptor alone: Day 7 ICOS+CD38+ clones were most often found later in ICOS-CD38- cTfh, suggesting that subset may serve as a memory reservoir. ICOS+CD38+ cTfh clonality correlated with the frequency of that population, and its change correlated with the change in circulating plasmablast frequency. Successive annual vaccinations recalled a recurrent oligoclonal ICOS+CD38+ cTfh response that contained tetramer and AIM influenza-specific clonotypes. Productive TCRB sequences were recovered from only roughly 9-23% of analyzed cells, so rare clonotypes could not be sampled.

The library relied on the immunoSEQ multiplex PCR assay. Adaptive Biotechnologies carried out TCRB amplification, library preparation, sequencing and preliminary bioinformatics at Survey level resolution. For TCRB sequencing, genomic DNA from the sorted cTfh populations was amplified by multiplex PCR. Regarding the original processing steps: In R, clonality was calculated as 1 minus the normalized Shannon entropy, and the Gini index was computed using the R package ineq. Overlap score was defined as the summed counts of shared sequences divided by the total counts of all sequences in both compared samples. Fisher's exact test, with an assumed theoretical repertoire of 10^7 TCRB sequences, was used to assess the significance of shared clonotypes. Imported from immuneACCESS, the table was reduced by TCRdb to in-frame sequences with V and J called. These copies leave out some clones; in studies compared against another copy, an unresolved V gene accounts for under half, and the cause of the remainder is not known. V and J calls and clone size follow that table, whereas D and trimming were derived from the DNA. A total of approximately 8,700 clones appear in this sample, 75% to 85% of them only once. The top ten constitute roughly 3% of the sample.

Taken with the paper, the label for time point translates to: 2013-2014 season, 7 days after vaccination. Adults received seasonal inactivated influenza vaccine (Fluvarix), and TCRB sequencing tracked sorted blood CD4 subsets before and after vaccination. Subjects were considered eligible if community-dwelling and if influenza vaccine had not been received in the prior 6 months. Exclusions included influenza vaccine contraindications, substance abuse, HIV/AIDS, active malignancy, immunomodulatory medication and active illness such as respiratory infection. Per time point, between roughly 35 and 100 mL of blood was sampled. Non-naive CD4+CXCR5+PD-1+ cells were defined as circulating Tfh and were sorted into ICOS+CD38+ and ICOS-CD38- fractions. PBMC were isolated using Ficoll-Paque PLUS or SepMate separation. Before DNA extraction, cell subsets were sorted from PBMC on a BD FACS Aria. With regard to this clone: What antigen it recognizes has not been identified. No quality values exist for individual bases; no much larger clone is one base distant.

This TCR came from an adult who received the influenza vaccine. This specimen was CXCR5+ CD38- circulating T follicular helper cells from blood, taken 7 days after influenza vaccination. The sample's cell subset or site label, decoded: circulating Tfh, non-naive CD4+CXCR5+PD-1+ (ICOS+CD38+ or ICOS-CD38-).

CDR3 protein: CASSLEGQPYEQYF. In nucleotides, the sequence is TGCGCCAGCAGCTTGGAGGGACAGCCTTACGAGCAGTACTTC. The V and J segments used are TRBV5-1 and TRBJ2-7, with 7 bases aligning to TRBD1. The CDR3 has 14 amino acids, counting the end cysteine and phenylalanine. The only DNA kept is the CDR3, 42 bases in frame from the first base. CDR1 SGHRS and CDR2 YFSETQ are derived from the germline V gene. Clipping removes 0 bases from V and 4 bases from J, with 4 as the unmatched junction base count.